A single sample is the source of the 27 T cell receptor beta chains below, sequenced in a study of cytomegalovirus exposure and HLA in healthy donors. The PCR was carried out with 60 Vbeta primers and 13 Jbeta primers. Some clones are missing from TCRdb's copy, which holds only in-frame ones; the method was immunoSEQ multiplex PCR. The sample lists under 150,000 clones, about 80% occurring once. Sequencing was carried out using PBMCs. These receptors came from a young man in good health and CMV-seropositive.

The chain links TRBV4-2 to TRBJ2-2; 12 positions agree with TRBD2. Germline V gene data show CDR1 as LGHNA and CDR2 as YNFKEQ. CDR3 size: 17 residues. The ends lost 0 bases at V and 7 bases at J; junction bases unmatched: 6. Here the CDR3 reads CASSQDPLLAGGGELFF. As DNA, the CDR3 is TGTGCCAGCAGCCAAGACCCCTTACTAGCGGGGGGCGGGGAGCTGTTTTTT.

As regards this clone: At one end the junction does not follow the germline gene, possibly because of a read error. This chain links TRBV7-9 with TRBJ1-1, with 8 bases that match TRBD1. There are 12 residues in the CDR3. Germline lookup yields CDR1 SEHNR and CDR2 FQNEAQ (reference sequence). CDR3 sequence: CSSSWGQAEAFF. The CDR3 DNA reads as TGTTCCAGCAGCTGGGGACAGGCAGAAGCTTTCTTT.

This chain joins TRBV28 and TRBJ2-7; 7 bases are a match to TRBD2. CDR1 is MDHEN and CDR2 is SYDVKM in the germline V gene. The length of the CDR3 is 16 residues. Unmatched junction bases numbered 8, after V lost 3 bases and J lost 0 bases. CDR3 residues: CASSFDGRTYSYEQYF. As DNA, the CDR3 is TGTGCCAGCAGTTTCGACGGGAGGACCTACTCCTACGAGCAGTACTTC.

CDR3 in DNA: TGTGCCAGCAGCTTCGGCGGGGTCTATGGCTACACCTTC. Its translation is CASSFGGVYGYTF. The chain has TRBV7-2 and TRBJ1-2; D gene unclear. The CDR3 spans 13 residues. CDR1 is SGHTA and CDR2 is FQGNSA in the germline V gene. V dropped 3 bases and J dropped 4 bases, with 9 bases sitting between them.

The V and J genes are TRBV21-1 and TRBJ2-2; the D call in the table, TRBD2, was not verified against the DNA. TRBV21-1 is assigned pseudogene status. The CDR3 sequence is 13 residues long. Here the CDR3 reads CADALDSGGELFF. CDR3 sequence (DNA): TGTGCCGACGCACTTGATAGCGGCGGGGAGCTGTTTTTT.

V is TRBV7-3 and J is TRBJ2-2; 8 bases align to TRBD2. The ends lost 5 bases at V and 0 bases at J; junction bases unmatched: 5. Germline V gene lookup returns CDR1 SGHTA and CDR2 FQGTGA. This CDR3 contains 16 residues. The CDR3 DNA reads TGTGCCAGCAGCCCATCCGGGGGGGCGAACACCGGGGAGCTGTTTTTT. This sequence encodes CASSPSGGANTGELFF.

This chain links TRBV5-5 with TRBJ1-5; 9 nucleotides agree with TRBD1. From germline, CDR1 is SGHKS and CDR2 YYEKEE (reference sequence). V was clipped by 6 bases and J by 7 bases; unmatched bases: 8. The CDR3 loop spans 14 amino acids. The CDR3 reads CASMTGQGSQPQHF. The CDR3 region has the DNA TGTGCCAGCATGACGGGACAGGGAAGCCAGCCCCAGCATTTT.

J is TRBJ2-1 and V is TRBV7-2; 7 bases are shared with TRBD2. The CDR3 consists of 14 residues. After removal of 5 bases from V and 4 bases from J, the junction contained 5 bases not matched to a gene. CDR1 and CDR2 from the germline V gene are SGHTA and FQGNSA. CDR3 DNA sequence: TGTGCCAGCAGCAGCAGCGGGGTTTACAATGAGCAGTTCTTC. Amino acids: CASSSSGVYNEQFF.

The chain couples TRBV7-2 to TRBJ2-7; the D gene is possibly TRBD1 (5 bases). The CDR3 extends over 12 amino acids. CDR1 SGHTA and CDR2 FQGNSA come from the germline V gene. The V end was cut by 6 bases, the J end by 3 bases, with 9 bases between. CDR3 loop: CASRDRNYEQYF. DNA for the CDR3: TGTGCCAGCAGAGACAGAAACTACGAGCAGTACTTC.

For this clone: Germline and junction disagree at one end, which may indicate a read error. The J gene is TRBJ2-4, the V gene TRBV5-4; 7 bases are a match to TRBD2. The CDR3 sequence is 17 residues long. Germline V gene sequence: CDR1 SGHNT, CDR2 YYREEE (reference sequence). This chain's CDR3 is CASSSGGTRLAKNSQYF. The CDR3 coding sequence is TGTGCCAGCAGCTCGGGGGGAACAAGATTAGCCAAAAACAGTCAGTACTTC. Looking up the rest from reference TRBV5-4 and TRBJ2-4 gives the full variable domain: ETGVTQSPTHLIKTRGQQVTLRCSSQSGHNTVSWYQQALGQGPQFIFQYYREEENGRGNFPPRFSGLQFPNYSSELNVNALELDDSALYLCASSSGGTRLAKNSQYFGAGTRLSVL.

This clone was observed once. This chain links TRBV19 with TRBJ2-1; 7 bases are shared with TRBD2. Unmatched junction bases numbered 11, after V lost 9 bases and J lost 3 bases. CDR3 length: 15 residues. In germline, CDR1 is LNHDA, CDR2 SQIVND (reference sequence). CDR3 DNA: TGTGCCAGCAGTCCCGGGACTACACTCTACAATGAGCAGTTCTTC. It translates to CASSPGTTLYNEQFF.

A few counts support this clone. V is TRBV30 and J is TRBJ2-2, with D unclear. Trimming left V 0 bases short and J 4 bases short, with 3 bases between. The CDR3 contains 12 residues. Germline values: CDR1 GTSNPN, CDR2 SVGIG (reference sequence). CDR3 sequence (DNA): TGTGCCTGGAGTGTTATCACCGGGGAGCTGTTTTTT. This translates into CAWSVITGELFF.

The V call is TRBV28, the J call TRBJ1-2; 10 bases fit TRBD1. Trimming removed 2 bases from V and 5 bases from J; junction bases left unmatched: 2. Per the germline V gene, CDR1 is MDHEN and CDR2 is SYDVKM. CDR3 size: 14 residues. The CDR3 sequence is CASSLGGQGYGYTF. The CDR3 DNA sequence: TGTGCCAGCAGTTTAGGGGGACAGGGGTATGGCTACACCTTC.

J is TRBJ2-2 and V is TRBV11-3, with a weak D call TRBD2 (5 bases). The ends were cut back, 3 bases at V and 6 bases at J, with 11 bases in the middle. The CDR3 runs to 14 residues. Germline V gene sequence: CDR1 SGHNT, CDR2 YENEEA. This chain's CDR3 is CASSLGLAAGELFF. The DNA of the CDR3 is TGTGCCAGCAGCTTGGGTCTAGCCGCCGGGGAGCTGTTTTTT.

The chain couples TRBV7-9 to TRBJ1-1; possibly TRBD1 for D (6 bases). Germline V gene data show CDR1 as SEHNR and CDR2 as FQNEAQ (reference sequence). The length of the CDR3 is 14 residues. V lost 3 bases and J 0 bases, leaving 8 bases between the germline ends. CDR3 sequence reads: CASSFGQMNTEAFF. The CDR3 coding sequence is TGTGCCAGCAGCTTCGGACAGATGAACACTGAAGCTTTCTTT.

With respect to this clone: A junction boundary mismatches the germline segment, possibly from a read error. The chain is built from TRBV7-9 and TRBJ1-5; 8 bases fit TRBD1. Germline values: CDR1 SEHNR, CDR2 FQNEAQ (reference sequence). This CDR3 has 16 amino acids. Here the CDR3 DNA reads TGTTCCAGCAGCTTAGTAAAGGACAGGGCGGATCAGCCCCAGCATTTT. It codes for CSSSLVKDRADQPQHF.

The V call is TRBV6-5, the J call TRBJ2-7; TRBD2 is a possible D gene (5 bases). The CDR3 spans 14 residues. The V and J ends lost 7 bases and 1 base respectively, with 14 bases between them. Germline CDR1 is MNHEY and CDR2 is SVGAGI. The CDR3 spells CASTPVEESYEQYF. The CDR3 DNA reads TGTGCCAGCACCCCCGTGGAGGAGTCCTACGAGCAGTACTTC.

The chain is built from TRBV27 and TRBJ2-3; D gene uncertain. Trimming removed 5 bases at V and 5 bases at J, with 8 bases between. From germline, CDR1 is MNHEY and CDR2 SMNVEV (reference sequence). This CDR3 is built from 12 residues. The CDR3 protein is CASSLLRDTQYF. The CDR3 DNA is TGTGCCAGCAGTCTGCTAAGAGATACGCAGTATTTT.

V gene TRBV5-6 combines with J gene TRBJ2-1; no reliable D call. The length of the CDR3 is 12 residues. The V gene's germline CDR1 is SGHDT and CDR2 YYEEEE. V shed 0 bases and J shed 7 bases, with 5 bases lying between them. This CDR3 reads CASSLERNEQFF. The CDR3 DNA reads as TGTGCCAGCAGCTTGGAGCGAAATGAGCAGTTCTTC.

The gene calls are TRBV28 and TRBJ2-5; 11 nucleotides line up with TRBD2. The V gene end was trimmed by 10 bases and the J gene end by 5 bases; junction bases not matched to a gene: 6. Germline assignment: CDR1 MDHEN and CDR2 SYDVKM. The CDR3 is made up of 13 amino acids. The CDR3 loop reads CATQLAGVETQYF. The CDR3 DNA reads as TGTGCCACCCAACTAGCGGGAGTTGAGACCCAGTACTTC.

This clone was observed a few times. The V and J genes are TRBV2 and TRBJ1-1; 7 nucleotides match TRBD1. The germline gives CDR1 SNHLY, CDR2 FYNNEI. V lost 4 bases and J lost 0; bases outside the gene matches: 2. This CDR3 has 14 amino acids. The CDR3 region has the DNA TGTGCCAGCAGTGTTGACAGGGTGAACACTGAAGCTTTCTTT. It codes for CASSVDRVNTEAFF. Full variable domain (outside the CDR3, taken from reference TRBV2 and TRBJ1-1): EPEVTQTPSHQVTQMGQEVILRCVPISNHLYFYWYRQILGQKVEFLVSFYNNEISEKSEIFDDQFSVERPDGSNFTLKIRSTKLEDSAMYFCASSVDRVNTEAFFGQGTRLTVV.

This chain links TRBV7-2 with TRBJ2-3; tentative D call: TRBD1 (6 bases). Germline CDR1 SGHTA, CDR2 FQGNSA. The CDR3 is 17 amino acids. The V gene lost 4 bases and the J gene lost 2 bases, with 19 bases spanning the gap. The CDR3 DNA reads as TGTGCCAGCAGCTCCGTGTCCCGGGGACACCCCACAGATACGCAGTATTTT. Translated, it gives CASSSVSRGHPTDTQYF.

The gene calls are TRBV2 and TRBJ2-7; D perhaps matches TRBD2 (5 bases). There are 14 residues in the CDR3. CDR1 and CDR2 (germline): SNHLY, FYNNEI. Trimming left V 3 bases short and J 3 bases short, with 12 bases between. CDR3 region: CASSEYGGGYEQYF. The CDR3 nucleotides are TGTGCCAGCAGTGAGTACGGAGGAGGCTACGAGCAGTACTTC.

About this clone itself: An end of the junction differs from the germline gene, which may be a read error. The chain is built from TRBV11-1 and TRBJ2-3; 14 bases map to TRBD2. The CDR3 covers 16 residues. Germline loops: CDR1 SGHAT, CDR2 FQDESV (reference sequence). The CDR3 sequence is CASSFGTSGSADAQYF. CDR3 bases: TGTGCCAGCAGCTTCGGGACTAGCGGGAGTGCAGATGCGCAGTATTTT.

V is TRBV7-2 and J is TRBJ2-5; a weak D match, TRBD2 (6 bases). Between the trimmed V and J ends, which lost 7 bases and 2 bases, there was a span of 14 bases. This CDR3 comprises 14 residues. Per germline, CDR1 SGHTA and CDR2 FQGNSA. The CDR3 loop is CASIETRFQETQYF. The DNA of the CDR3 is TGTGCCAGCATCGAGACTAGATTTCAAGAGACCCAGTACTTC.

The V call is TRBV7-2, the J call TRBJ2-7; TRBD1 matches 10 bases. V gave up 5 bases and J gave up 5 bases; unmatched junction bases: 6. This CDR3 contains 14 residues. Germline V gene lookup returns CDR1 SGHTA and CDR2 FQGNSA. The CDR3 here is CASSTGTGVDEQYF. The DNA for the CDR3 is TGTGCCAGCAGCACCGGGACAGGGGTGGACGAGCAGTACTTC.

DNA of the CDR3: TGTGCCAGCAGCTTACGAGGGGGTATCGATGAGCAGTTCTTC. It is translated as CASSLRGGIDEQFF. The rearrangement links TRBV7-9 to TRBJ2-1; maybe TRBD1 (6 bases). Trimming removed 2 bases at V and 8 bases at J, with 13 bases between. This CDR3 region has 14 residues. CDR1 SEHNR and CDR2 FQNEAQ come from the germline V gene (reference sequence).